These 5 T cell receptor beta chains were all obtained from the same sample, sequenced in a study of blood T cell repertoires in COVID-19. Method: immunoSEQ multiplex PCR; TCRdb's copy keeps in-frame clones and lacks some. The sample shows fewer than 300,000 clones, about 85% of them seen only once. Source material: peripheral blood. The receptor source for this set is a man between 60 and 70 years old who had recovered from COVID-19.

The genes are TRBV9 and TRBJ2-7; D is perhaps TRBD1 (5 bases). Per germline, CDR1 SGDLS and CDR2 YYNGEE. This CDR3 has 16 amino acids. The germline V and J ends were trimmed by 0 bases and 1 base, with 14 bases remaining between them. This CDR3 is CASSVGPGRTSYEQYF. The CDR3 coding sequence is TGTGCCAGCAGCGTAGGGCCAGGGCGAACTTCCTACGAGCAGTACTTC. Based on the CDR3 plus reference TRBV9 and TRBJ2-7, the full variable domain is DSGVTQTPKHLITATGQRVTLRCSPRSGDLSVYWYQQSLDQGLQFLIQYYNGEERAKGNILERFSAQQFPDLHSELNLSSLELGDSALYFCASSVGPGRTSYEQYFGPGTRLTVT.

The chain couples TRBV6-1 to TRBJ2-5; D is ambiguous. CDR3 length: 14 amino acids. Trimming cost V 3 bases and J 1 base, with 9 bases left between them. The germline V gene has CDR1 MNHNS and CDR2 SASEGT. The CDR3 loop is CASSDDNIQETQYF. The DNA of the CDR3 is TGTGCCAGCAGTGATGACAACATCCAAGAGACCCAGTACTTC.

V is TRBV4-2 and J is TRBJ2-5; 7 nucleotides line up with TRBD2. There are 15 residues in the CDR3. Germline V CDR1 and CDR2: LGHNA, YNFKEQ. V gave up 0 bases and J gave up 5 bases; unmatched junction bases: 6. Here the CDR3 reads CASSQDRSGIETQYF. CDR3 DNA: TGTGCCAGCAGCCAAGATAGGAGCGGGATTGAGACCCAGTACTTC.

J is TRBJ2-7 and V is TRBV10-2, with a tentative D call TRBD1 (6 bases). V was cut by 8 bases and J by 7 bases, with 15 bases left in between. Per germline, CDR1 WSHSY and CDR2 SAAADI. The CDR3 is 12 residues long. CDR3 nucleotides: TGCGCCAGCGGGGGCTCTGTTTCTGAGCAGTACTTC. It specifies CASGGSVSEQYF.

V gene TRBV6-5 combines with J gene TRBJ1-1; D is perhaps TRBD1 (6 bases). This CDR3 region has 14 residues. CDR1 and CDR2 (germline): MNHEY, SVGAGI. V lost 5 bases and J 3 bases, leaving 13 bases between the germline ends. CDR3 nucleotides: TGTGCCAGCAGTACAGGGTGGCGGGACACTGAAGCTTTCTTT. Translation: CASSTGWRDTEAFF.